This T cell receptor (beta chain) came from a study of cytomegalovirus exposure and HLA in healthy donors. Study context: About 85 million unique TCRs from HLA-typed donors were held in an early release of data. Study-wide results and caveats: In a later analysis, TCR beta V- and J-gene trimming showed a link to a missense DCLRE1C variant. For most subjects, TCR beta sequences were reported to predict HLA-A and HLA-B alleles with accuracy. Reports showed the classifier diagnosing cytomegalovirus status with high specificity and sensitivity.

This CDR3 has 14 residues. Germline V gene lookup returns CDR1 LNHDA and CDR2 SQIVND (reference sequence). Trimming took 3 bases from V and 0 from J, leaving 6 bases between them. Concerning this clone itself: Antigen unknown.

Both 60 Vbeta primers and 13 Jbeta primers went into the PCR. Method: immunoSEQ multiplex PCR; TCRdb's copy keeps in-frame clones and lacks some. The sample lists around 100,000 clones; roughly 78% were seen once. The sequence was obtained from a woman between 40 and 55 years old in good health and CMV-seronegative. The sequencing sample was made of PBMCs. The chain links TRBV19 to TRBJ1-3; D gene uncertain. The CDR3 here is CASSMGGSGNTIYF. DNA for the CDR3: TGTGCCAGTAGTATGGGAGGCTCTGGAAACACCATATATTTT. Variable domain in full (rest from reference TRBV19 and TRBJ1-3): DGGITQSPKYLFRKEGQNVTLSCEQNLNHDAMYWYRQDPGQGLRLIYYSQIVNDFQKGDIAEGYSVSREKKESFPLTVTSAQKNPTAFYLCASSMGGSGNTIYFGEGSWLTVV.